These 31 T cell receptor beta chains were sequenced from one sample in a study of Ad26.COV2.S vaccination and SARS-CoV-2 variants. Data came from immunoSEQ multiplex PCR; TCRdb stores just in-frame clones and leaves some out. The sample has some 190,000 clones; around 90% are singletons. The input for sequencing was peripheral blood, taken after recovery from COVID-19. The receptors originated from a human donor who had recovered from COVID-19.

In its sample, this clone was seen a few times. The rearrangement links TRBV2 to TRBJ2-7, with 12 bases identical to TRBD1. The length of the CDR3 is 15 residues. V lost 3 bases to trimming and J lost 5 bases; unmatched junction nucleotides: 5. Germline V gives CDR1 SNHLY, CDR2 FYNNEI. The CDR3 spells CASSDGTGGANEQYF. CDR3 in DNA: TGTGCCAGCAGTGACGGGACAGGGGGCGCAAACGAGCAGTACTTC.

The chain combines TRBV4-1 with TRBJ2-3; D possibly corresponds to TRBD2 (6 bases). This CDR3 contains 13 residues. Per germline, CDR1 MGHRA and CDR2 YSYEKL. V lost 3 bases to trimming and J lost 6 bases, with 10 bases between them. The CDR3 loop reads CASSQGGGDTQYF. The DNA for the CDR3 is TGCGCCAGCAGCCAGGGGGGTGGGGATACGCAGTATTTT.

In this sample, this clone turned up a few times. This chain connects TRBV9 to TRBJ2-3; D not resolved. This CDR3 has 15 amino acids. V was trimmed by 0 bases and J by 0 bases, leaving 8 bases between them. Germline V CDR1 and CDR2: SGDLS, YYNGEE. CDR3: CASSVGSRSTDTQYF. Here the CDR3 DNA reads TGTGCCAGCAGCGTAGGCAGCCGAAGCACAGATACGCAGTATTTT.

The CDR3 bases are TGTGCCAGCAGCTCAACTCGTGAACGAATGGAGACCCAGTACTTC. Translation: CASSSTRERMETQYF. The rearrangement joins TRBV7-3 to TRBJ2-5; D ambiguous. V lost 4 bases and J lost 5, with 17 bases in between. The CDR3 consists of 15 residues. CDR1 and CDR2 (germline): SGHTA, FQGTGA.

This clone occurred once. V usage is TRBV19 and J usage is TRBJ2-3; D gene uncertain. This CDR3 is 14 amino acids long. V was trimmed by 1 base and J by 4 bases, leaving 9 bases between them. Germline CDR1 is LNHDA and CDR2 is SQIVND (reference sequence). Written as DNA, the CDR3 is TGTGCCAGTAGTATAGGGGGAATGGCAGATACGCAGTATTTT. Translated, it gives CASSIGGMADTQYF. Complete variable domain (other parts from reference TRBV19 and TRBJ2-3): DGGITQSPKYLFRKEGQNVTLSCEQNLNHDAMYWYRQDPGQGLRLIYYSQIVNDFQKGDIAEGYSVSREKKESFPLTVTSAQKNPTAFYLCASSIGGMADTQYFGPGTRLTVL.

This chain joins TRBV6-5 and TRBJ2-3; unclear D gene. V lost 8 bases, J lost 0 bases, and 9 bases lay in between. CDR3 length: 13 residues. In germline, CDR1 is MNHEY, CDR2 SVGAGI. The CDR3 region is CASRRESTDTQYF. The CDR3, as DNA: TGTGCCAGCCGAAGGGAAAGCACAGATACGCAGTATTTT.

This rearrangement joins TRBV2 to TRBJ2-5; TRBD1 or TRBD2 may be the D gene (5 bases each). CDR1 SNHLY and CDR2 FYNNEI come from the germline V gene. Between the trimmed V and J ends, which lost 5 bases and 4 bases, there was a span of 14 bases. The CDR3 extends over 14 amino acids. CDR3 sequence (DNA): TGTGCCAGCAGTTACAGCCGGGGCGGAGAGACCCAGTACTTC. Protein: CASSYSRGGETQYF.

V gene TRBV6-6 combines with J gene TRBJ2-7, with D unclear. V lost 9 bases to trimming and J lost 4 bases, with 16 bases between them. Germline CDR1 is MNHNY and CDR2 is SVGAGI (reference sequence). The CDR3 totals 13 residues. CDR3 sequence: CASTRAQHYEQYF. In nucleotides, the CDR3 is TGTGCCAGTACTCGGGCACAGCATTACGAGCAGTACTTC.

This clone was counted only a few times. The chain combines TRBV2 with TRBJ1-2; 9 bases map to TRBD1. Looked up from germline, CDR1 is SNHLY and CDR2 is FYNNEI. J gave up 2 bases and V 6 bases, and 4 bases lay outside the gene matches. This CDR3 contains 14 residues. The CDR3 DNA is TGTGCCAGCAGCCGGACAGGGGAGAACTATGGCTACACCTTC. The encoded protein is CASSRTGENYGYTF.

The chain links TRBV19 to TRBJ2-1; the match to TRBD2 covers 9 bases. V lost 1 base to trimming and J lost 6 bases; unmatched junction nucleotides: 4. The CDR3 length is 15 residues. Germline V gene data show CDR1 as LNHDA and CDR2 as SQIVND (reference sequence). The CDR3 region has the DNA TGTGCCAGTAGTATAGCTGGCGGGGGGGCCAATGAGCAGTTCTTC. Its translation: CASSIAGGGANEQFF.

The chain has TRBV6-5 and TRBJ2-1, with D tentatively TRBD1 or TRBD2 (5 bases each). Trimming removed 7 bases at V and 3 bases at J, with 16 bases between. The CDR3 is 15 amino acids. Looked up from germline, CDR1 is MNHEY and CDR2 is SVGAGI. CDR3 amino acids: CASMVDWGFYNEQFF. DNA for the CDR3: TGTGCCAGCATGGTTGACTGGGGGTTCTACAATGAGCAGTTCTTC.

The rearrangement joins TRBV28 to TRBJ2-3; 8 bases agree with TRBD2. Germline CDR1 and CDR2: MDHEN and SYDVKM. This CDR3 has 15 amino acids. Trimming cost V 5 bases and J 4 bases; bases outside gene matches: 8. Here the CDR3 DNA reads TGTGCCAGCAGTAGCTCGGGGGGGTGGGCAGATACGCAGTATTTT. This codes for CASSSSGGWADTQYF.

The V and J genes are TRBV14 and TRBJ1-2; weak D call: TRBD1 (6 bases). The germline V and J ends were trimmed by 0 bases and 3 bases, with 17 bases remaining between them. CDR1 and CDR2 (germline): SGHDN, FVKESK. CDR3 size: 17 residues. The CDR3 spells CASSQDETGYIDYGYTF. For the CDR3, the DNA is TGTGCCAGCAGCCAAGACGAGACAGGCTACATAGACTATGGCTACACCTTC. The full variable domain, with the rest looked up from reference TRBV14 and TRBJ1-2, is EAGVTQFPSHSVIEKGQTVTLRCDPISGHDNLYWYRRVMGKEIKFLLHFVKESKQDESGMPNNRFLAERTGGTYSTLKVQPAELEDSGVYFCASSQDETGYIDYGYTFGSGTRLTVV.

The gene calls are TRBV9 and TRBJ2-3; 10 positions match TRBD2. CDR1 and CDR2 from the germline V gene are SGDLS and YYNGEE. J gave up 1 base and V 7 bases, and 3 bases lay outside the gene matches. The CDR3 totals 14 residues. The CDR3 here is CASATSGGTDTQYF. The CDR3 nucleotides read TGTGCCAGCGCAACTAGCGGGGGCACAGATACGCAGTATTTT.

DNA of the CDR3: TGCGCCAGCAGCTTTTATGGACAGGACCTGCACACAGATACGCAGTATTTT. Translation: CASSFYGQDLHTDTQYF. The rearrangement joins TRBV5-1 to TRBJ2-3; 7 bases fit TRBD1. CDR1 and CDR2 (germline): SGHRS, YFSETQ. Germline trimming cut 2 bases from V and 2 bases from J; bases unmatched to any gene: 11. The CDR3 loop spans 17 amino acids.

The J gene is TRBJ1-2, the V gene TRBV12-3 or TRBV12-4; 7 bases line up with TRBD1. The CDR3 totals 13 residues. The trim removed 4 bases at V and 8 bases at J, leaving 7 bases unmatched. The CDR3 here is CASSSGTVGGYTF. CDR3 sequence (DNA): TGTGCCAGCAGTTCTGGGACAGTAGGAGGCTACACCTTC.

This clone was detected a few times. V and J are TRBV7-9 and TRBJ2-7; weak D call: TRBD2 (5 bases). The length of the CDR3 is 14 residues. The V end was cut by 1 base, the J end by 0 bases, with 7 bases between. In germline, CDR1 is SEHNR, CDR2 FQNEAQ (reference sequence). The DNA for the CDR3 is TGTGCCAGCAGCTTAGAGGAGGTCTCCTACGAGCAGTACTTC. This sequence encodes CASSLEEVSYEQYF.

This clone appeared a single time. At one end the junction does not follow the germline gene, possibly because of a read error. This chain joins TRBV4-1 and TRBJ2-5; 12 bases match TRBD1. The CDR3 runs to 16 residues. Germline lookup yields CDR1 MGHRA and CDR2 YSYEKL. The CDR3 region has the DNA TGCCCCAGCCGCCGACCGGGACAGGGGGCGAAAGAGACCCAGTACTTC. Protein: CPSRRPGQGAKETQYF.

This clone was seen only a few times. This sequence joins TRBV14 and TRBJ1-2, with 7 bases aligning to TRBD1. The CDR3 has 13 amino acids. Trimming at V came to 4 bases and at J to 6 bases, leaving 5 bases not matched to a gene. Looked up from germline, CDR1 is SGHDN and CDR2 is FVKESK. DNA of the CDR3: TGTGCCAGCAGCCCCAGACAGGGAGATGGCTACACCTTC. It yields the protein CASSPRQGDGYTF.

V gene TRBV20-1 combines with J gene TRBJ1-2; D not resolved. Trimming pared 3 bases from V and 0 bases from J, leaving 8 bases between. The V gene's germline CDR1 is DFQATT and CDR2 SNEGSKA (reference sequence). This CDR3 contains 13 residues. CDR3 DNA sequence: TGCAGTGCTAGTTCTAATACTAACTATGGCTACACCTTC. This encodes CSASSNTNYGYTF.

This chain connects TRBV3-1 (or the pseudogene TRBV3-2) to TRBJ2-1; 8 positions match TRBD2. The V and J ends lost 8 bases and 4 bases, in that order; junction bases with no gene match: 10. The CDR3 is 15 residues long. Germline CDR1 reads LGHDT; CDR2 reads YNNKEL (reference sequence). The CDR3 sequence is CASSIGGGPYNEQFF. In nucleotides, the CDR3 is TGTGCCAGCTCAATCGGGGGGGGGCCGTACAATGAGCAGTTCTTC.

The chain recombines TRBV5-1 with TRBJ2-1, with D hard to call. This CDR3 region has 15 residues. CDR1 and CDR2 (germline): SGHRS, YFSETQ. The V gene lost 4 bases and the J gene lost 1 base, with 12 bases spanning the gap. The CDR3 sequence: CASSLSVQSYNEQFF. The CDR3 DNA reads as TGCGCCAGCAGCCTGTCCGTACAGTCCTACAATGAGCAGTTCTTC.

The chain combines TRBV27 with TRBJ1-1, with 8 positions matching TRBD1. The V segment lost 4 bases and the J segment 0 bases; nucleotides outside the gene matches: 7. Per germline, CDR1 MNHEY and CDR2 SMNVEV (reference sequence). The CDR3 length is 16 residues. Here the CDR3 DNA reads TGTGCCAGCAGTTCCCGACAGGGGATTATGAACACTGAAGCTTTCTTT. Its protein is CASSSRQGIMNTEAFF.

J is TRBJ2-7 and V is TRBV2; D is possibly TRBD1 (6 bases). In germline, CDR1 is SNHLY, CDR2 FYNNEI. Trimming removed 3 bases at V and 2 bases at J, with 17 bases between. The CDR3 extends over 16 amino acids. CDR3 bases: TGTGCCAGCAGTGAGAGGTCTCCAGGGGCGCCCTACGAGCAGTACTTC. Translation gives CASSERSPGAPYEQYF.

The CDR3 here is CASSDRGTSTDTQYF. The CDR3 coding sequence is TGTGCCAGCAGTGACAGGGGAACTAGCACAGATACGCAGTATTTT. This chain links TRBV6-1 with TRBJ2-3; tentative D call: TRBD1 (6 bases). The V gene's germline CDR1 is MNHNS and CDR2 SASEGT. The V and J ends lost 3 bases and 0 bases respectively, with 10 bases between them. This CDR3 spans 15 amino acids.

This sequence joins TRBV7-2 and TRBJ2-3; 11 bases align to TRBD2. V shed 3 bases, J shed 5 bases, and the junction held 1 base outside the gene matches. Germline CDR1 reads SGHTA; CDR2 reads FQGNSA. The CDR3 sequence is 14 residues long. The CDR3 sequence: CASSLGLAVDTQYF. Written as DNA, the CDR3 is TGTGCCAGCAGCTTGGGACTAGCGGTAGATACGCAGTATTTT.

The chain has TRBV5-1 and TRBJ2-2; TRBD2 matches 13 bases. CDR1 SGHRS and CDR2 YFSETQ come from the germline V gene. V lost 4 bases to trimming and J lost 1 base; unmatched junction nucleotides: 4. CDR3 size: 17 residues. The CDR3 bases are TGCGCCAGCAGCCCGGGACTAGCGGGGAAGAACACCGGGGAGCTGTTTTTT. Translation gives CASSPGLAGKNTGELFF.

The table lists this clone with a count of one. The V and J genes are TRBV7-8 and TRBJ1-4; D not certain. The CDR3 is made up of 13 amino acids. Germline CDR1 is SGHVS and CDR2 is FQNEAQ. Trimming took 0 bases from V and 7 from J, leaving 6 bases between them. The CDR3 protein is CASSLAQSEKLFF. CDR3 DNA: TGTGCCAGCAGCTTAGCACAGAGTGAAAAACTGTTTTTT. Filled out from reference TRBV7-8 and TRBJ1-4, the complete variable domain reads GAGVSQSPRYKVAKRGQDVALRCDPISGHVSLFWYQQALGQGPEFLTYFQNEAQLDKSGLPSDRFFAERPEGSVSTLKIQRTQQEDSAVYLCASSLAQSEKLFFGSGTQLSVL.

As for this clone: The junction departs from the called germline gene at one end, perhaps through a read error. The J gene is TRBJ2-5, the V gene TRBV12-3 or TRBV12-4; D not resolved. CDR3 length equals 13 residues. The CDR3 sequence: CASGLRSQETQYF. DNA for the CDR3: TGTGCCAGCGGTTTAAGAAGTCAAGAGACCCAGTACTTC.

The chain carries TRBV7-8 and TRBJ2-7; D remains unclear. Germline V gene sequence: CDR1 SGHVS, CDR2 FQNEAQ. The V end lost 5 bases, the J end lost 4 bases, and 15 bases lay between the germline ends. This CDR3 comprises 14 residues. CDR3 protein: CASSRGRIPYEQYF. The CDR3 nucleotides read TGTGCCAGCAGCCGAGGACGGATCCCGTACGAGCAGTACTTC.

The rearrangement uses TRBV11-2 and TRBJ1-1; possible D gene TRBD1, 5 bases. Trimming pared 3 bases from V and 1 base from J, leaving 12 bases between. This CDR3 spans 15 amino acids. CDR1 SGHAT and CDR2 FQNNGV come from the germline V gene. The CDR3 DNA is TGTGCCAGCAGCTTCAGGGAGAATACGAACACTGAAGCTTTCTTT. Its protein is CASSFRENTNTEAFF.